These 5 T cell receptor beta chains came from one sample sequenced in a study of T cells after posttransplantation cyclophosphamide. The table came from immunoSEQ multiplex PCR; TCRdb's copy has only in-frame clones and leaves some out. The sample yields 40,000 or so clones, without any singletons. Sequencing was done on a sample of PBMCs. Receptors were obtained from a man aged 30 to 39 in good health and a related stem cell transplant donor.

This clone appeared many times. This chain joins TRBV6-5 and TRBJ2-1; 9 positions match TRBD1. The germline V gene has CDR1 MNHEY and CDR2 SVGAGI. V was pared by 2 bases and J by 2 bases, with 1 base of the junction left unmatched. The CDR3 covers 15 residues. The CDR3, as DNA: TGTGCCAGCAGTTACAGGACAGGGGCCTACAATGAGCAGTTCTTC. Its protein is CASSYRTGAYNEQFF.

This clone was recorded a few times. V gene TRBV11-2 combines with J gene TRBJ1-2, with 7 positions matching TRBD1. The V and J ends lost 0 bases and 4 bases, in that order; junction bases with no gene match: 5. CDR1 is SGHAT, CDR2 FQNNGV, per germline. The CDR3 is 15 amino acids. As DNA, the CDR3 is TGTGCCAGCAGCTTAGATGGACAGGACCTCTATGGCTACACCTTC. Its protein is CASSLDGQDLYGYTF.

This clone was seen many times. This chain uses TRBV5-6 with TRBJ2-6; 10 bases match TRBD1. Germline lookup yields CDR1 SGHDT and CDR2 YYEEEE. The CDR3 has 17 residues. With 4 bases clipped from V and 2 bases from J, the junction kept 6 bases outside the gene matches. The CDR3 region has the DNA TGTGCCAGCAGCCTCCGACAGGGGGCGCCTGGGGCCAACGTCCTGACTTTC. It is translated as CASSLRQGAPGANVLTF.

Many counts were recorded for this clone. The chain is built from TRBV19 and TRBJ1-5; D gene unclear. Germline CDR1 and CDR2: LNHDA and SQIVND (reference sequence). This CDR3 contains 15 residues. The germline V and J ends were trimmed by 3 bases and 1 base, with 10 bases remaining between them. The CDR3 bases are TGTGCCAGTAGTATGGGCGCAACCAGCAATCAGCCCCAGCATTTT. It is translated as CASSMGATSNQPQHF.

At least ten counts were recorded for this clone. The chain is built from TRBV6-1 and TRBJ1-4; D ambiguous. Germline assignment: CDR1 MNHNS and CDR2 SASEGT. The CDR3 totals 13 residues. Trimming cost V 5 bases and J 3 bases, with 7 bases left between them. The CDR3: CASSSSSNEKLFF. The CDR3 DNA sequence: TGTGCCAGCAGTTCCAGTTCTAATGAAAAACTGTTTTTT.